The 10 T cell receptor beta chains below come from one sample, sequenced in a study of PD-1 blockade in classical Hodgkin lymphoma. Every patient experienced relapse after autologous stem cell transplantation, and brentuximab vedotin exposure varied. Generated by immunoSEQ multiplex PCR, the TCRdb table keeps only in-frame clones and is missing some. The sample contains 20,000 to 25,000 clones, around 82% of which appear only once. This specimen consisted of peripheral blood mononuclear cells (PBMCs), obtained before the second cycle of nivolumab. Every receptor here comes from a human donor with classical Hodgkin lymphoma.

The genes are TRBV28 and TRBJ2-7; D remains ambiguous. The germline V gene has CDR1 MDHEN and CDR2 SYDVKM. Trimming removed 3 bases at V and 4 bases at J, with 10 bases between. The CDR3 has 13 residues. This chain's CDR3 is CASSFYGRYEQYF. The CDR3 DNA reads as TGTGCCAGCAGTTTTTACGGAAGATACGAGCAGTACTTC.

This chain connects TRBV6-5 to TRBJ1-2; TRBD1 agrees at 7 bases. V lost 6 bases, J lost 11 bases, and 6 bases stayed unmatched. Germline loops: CDR1 MNHEY, CDR2 SVGAGI. CDR3 size: 11 residues. The DNA of the CDR3 is TGTGCCAGCAGGGAAACAGGGGAATACACCTTC. Translation gives CASRETGEYTF.

J is TRBJ1-5 and V is TRBV6-5; TRBD1 might be the D (5 bases). The germline CDR1 and CDR2 sequences are MNHEY and SVGAGI. CDR3 size: 14 residues. Deletions cut 8 bases from V and 0 bases from J, with 11 bases between. The CDR3 DNA sequence: TGTGCCAGCCGCCCTGACAGTAGCAATCAGCCCCAGCATTTT. This translates into CASRPDSSNQPQHF.

This clone has just a few counts. J is TRBJ2-1 and V is TRBV10-3; TRBD2 matches at 8 bases. This CDR3 contains 16 residues. Germline V CDR1 and CDR2: ENHRY, SYGVKD. V trimming: 6 bases; J trimming: 7 bases; junction bases outside the gene matches: 14. Written as DNA, the CDR3 is TGTGCCATCAGGACTGATAAGAGCGGGAGTTTAAATGAGCAGTTCTTC. Its translation: CAIRTDKSGSLNEQFF.

The rearrangement links TRBV6-1 to TRBJ2-2, with unresolved D. CDR1 MNHNS and CDR2 SASEGT come from the germline V gene. The CDR3 covers 14 residues. Trimming took 7 bases from V and 3 from J, leaving 12 bases between them. The chain's CDR3 is CASKTLPDTGELFF. CDR3 DNA sequence: TGTGCCAGCAAGACACTGCCGGACACCGGGGAGCTGTTTTTT.

This clone showed up just a few times. V and J are TRBV27 and TRBJ1-2; 8 bases align to TRBD1. The CDR3 is made up of 14 amino acids. V dropped 2 bases and J dropped 7; count of bases not matched to a gene: 6. Germline values: CDR1 MNHEY, CDR2 SMNVEV (reference sequence). CDR3 DNA sequence: TGTGCCAGCAGTTTAACCGCCAGGGGGCTTGGCTACACCTTC. It is translated as CASSLTARGLGYTF.

The gene calls are TRBV5-1 and TRBJ2-7; D not certain. The CDR3 covers 13 residues. Germline CDR1 is SGHRS and CDR2 is YFSETQ. V was pared by 0 bases and J by 6 bases, with 10 bases between. This chain's CDR3 is CASSLVRYTEQYF. The CDR3 bases are TGCGCCAGCAGCTTGGTACGGTATACCGAGCAGTACTTC. The full variable domain, its missing parts supplied by reference TRBV5-1 and TRBJ2-7, is KAGVTQTPRYLIKTRGQQVTLSCSPISGHRSVSWYQQTPGQGLQFLFEYFSETQRNKGNFPGRFSGRQFSNSRSEMNVSTLELGDSALYLCASSLVRYTEQYFGPGTRLTVT.

The rearrangement joins TRBV1 to TRBJ2-7. TRBV1 is termed a pseudogene. The CDR3 is 17 amino acids. The CDR3 loop reads CTSSPHQGRDPLREQYF. CDR3 nucleotide sequence: TGCACCAGCAGCCCCCACCAGGGGCGGGACCCCCTCCGCGAGCAGTACTTC.

This chain joins TRBV20-1 and TRBJ2-3; the D is unclear. Germline V gene sequence: CDR1 DFQATT, CDR2 SNEGSKA (reference sequence). Trimming removed 6 bases from V and 3 bases from J, with 4 bases in between. The CDR3 consists of 10 residues. The CDR3 reads CSALTDTQYF. The CDR3 bases are TGCAGTGCATTGACAGATACGCAGTATTTT.

This clone was detected a few times. The V call is TRBV27, the J call TRBJ2-5; maybe TRBD2 (6 bases). CDR1 MNHEY and CDR2 SMNVEV come from the germline V gene (reference sequence). Trimming removed 5 bases from V and 3 bases from J, with 16 bases in between. The CDR3 has 15 amino acids. DNA for the CDR3: TGTGCCAGCAGTCGCCGACTGGGGGAGGAAGAGACCCAGTACTTC. Translating it yields CASSRRLGEEETQYF.